This is a list of T cell receptor beta chains from one sample in a study of blood T cell repertoires in COVID-19. Repertoires were generated with immunoSEQ multiplex PCR, while TCRdb's copy carries only in-frame clones and drops some. Here the sample spans approximately 240,000 clones, 80% to 85% being singletons. Input material: peripheral blood. These receptors all come from a woman in her twenties or thirties who had recovered from COVID-19. Each CDR3 is given with its conserved first and last residue.

>TRBV7-2
CASSFLEGLRDEQYF
>TRBV4-1
CASSQSLTGAYEQYF
>TRBV18
CASSPLAGGANEQFF
>TRBV30
CAWSPGGDQPQHF
>TRBV5-1
CASSLNRQGQGEQYF
>TRBV9
CASSVAGETEAFF
>TRBV24-1
CATSDRQGMETQYF
>TRBV7-9
CASSSGRSEQYF
>TRBV18
CASSPPGLAYEQYF
>TRBV15
CATSGNRDLEAFF
>TRBV7-3
CASSPISGVLDEQFF
>TRBV3-1/TRBV3-2
CASSLGQGRDTQYF
>TRBV9
CASSVDRGNTEAFF
>TRBV7-9
CASSPRVNGETQYF
>TRBV29-1
CSVEDGVGTEAFF
>TRBV10-3
CAISETSGSYEQFF
>TRBV5-1
CASHPGGANPYNEQFF
>TRBV30
CAWSVLSSSRTYEQYF
>TRBV4-1
CASSHSSLGVNQPQHF
>TRBV9
CASSLRSPLHF
>TRBV3-1/TRBV3-2
CASRVTGTSNTEAFF
>TRBV12-5
CASGLPGANTGELFF
>TRBV5-1
CASSLDIYNEQFF
>TRBV11-2
CASSRGQINYGYTF
>TRBV4-1
CASSQSVTGGFYGYTF
>TRBV4-1
CASSREGQGASGEQFF
>TRBV4-1
CASSQAGRAENIQYF
>TRBV6-5
CASRDRDHYGYTF
>TRBV6-5
CASTTDRAGYEQYF
>TRBV28
CASSSLRGGNQPQHF
>TRBV28
CASSLLGVYTEAFF
>TRBV5-1
CASRLAGGGYNEQFF
>TRBV30
CAWSAPWGRAAGELFF
>TRBV30
CAWSGQGYEQYF
>TRBV13
CASTRAPGYEQYF
>TRBV19
CASKFANGSEFLANTEAFF
>TRBV10-1
CASMAGLAGEDTQYF
>TRBV4-1
CASSHPILTAMSLETQYF
>TRBV2
CASSERDRGDTGELFF
>TRBV6-5
CASRGLLKNIQYF
>TRBV5-1
CASSWGGGPNEQYF
>TRBV9
CASSHPFSPVLAGSGTYNEQFF
>TRBV7-3
CASSLNTGYGYTF
>TRBV2
CASSRVSGYTF